The clone carrying this T cell receptor (beta chain) was detected a few times. CDR1 and CDR2 from the germline V gene are SGHVS and FNYEAQ. CDR3 size: 17 residues. The V end lost 2 bases, the J end lost 2 bases, and 16 bases lay between the germline ends. TCRdb reprocessed the RT-PCR reads with MiXCR, giving one entry per CDR3 protein. The data contain fewer than 800,000 distinct CDR3 sequences, approximately 15% of them singletons. The rearrangement uses TRBV7-6 and TRBJ2-1; a possible D gene is TRBD2 (6 bases). The specimen was memory CD4+ T cells from blood. The source of this sequence is a female donor in good health, serving as a healthy control. The CDR3 DNA reads TGTGCCAGCAGCTTAAAAAGTCGGGAGTTGACCTACAATGAGCAGTTCTTC. This gives the protein CASSLKSRELTYNEQFF.